This T cell receptor (beta chain) was observed in a study of OX40 agonist ivuxolimab in advanced cancers. About the research overall: Ivuxolimab is a fully human IgG2 antibody that activates OX40 (CD134). Study outcomes and limitations: Researchers did not determine the expanded peripheral T cells' antigen specificity. Partial responders at 0.1-3.0 mg/kg showed near-lowest clonal expansion.

Germline V gives CDR1 SQVTM, CDR2 ANQGSEA. The CDR3 spans 14 residues. Trimming cost V 4 bases and J 7 bases, with 17 bases left between them. Repertoires were generated with immunoSEQ multiplex PCR, while TCRdb's copy carries only in-frame clones and drops some. The sample has about 73,000 clones; around nine tenths are singletons. Concerning this clone itself: The antigen is not known.

This TCR came from an adult with an advanced solid tumor such as melanoma, head and neck, liver or kidney cancer. V and J are TRBV29-1 and TRBJ2-1; D is possibly TRBD2 (6 bases). Sequenced material: CD4+ or CD8+ T cells sorted from blood, taken in a trial of the OX40 agonist ivuxolimab. The DNA of the CDR3 is TGCAGCGTTGTGGGCGGGATAGGTCAGAATGAGCAGTTCTTC. Translation: CSVVGGIGQNEQFF.